This record looks at one T cell receptor (beta chain) sequence and its context. Its antigen is undetermined. The sample originates from a study of cytomegalovirus exposure and HLA in healthy donors. General observations from the study: Some V segments, including TRBV6-2 and TRBV6-3, were excluded as indistinguishable. Highly shared variants forming one cluster were likely a sequencing artifact. One variant, a missense change in DCLRE1C, was linked in a later analysis to TCR beta V- and J-gene trimming.

The PCR ran on 60 Vbeta and 13 Jbeta primers. TCRdb keeps only in-frame clones here, not all; method: immunoSEQ multiplex PCR. The data show around 150,000 clones, with about 76% seen just once and about 3.7% held by the top ten. V was cut by 1 base and J by 7 bases, with 10 bases left in between. This CDR3 is 13 amino acids long. The germline gives CDR1 SEHNR, CDR2 FQNEAQ (reference sequence). The chain is built from TRBV7-9 and TRBJ1-1, with D tentatively TRBD1 (5 bases). What was sequenced was PBMCs. The source of this sequence is a human donor in good health. CDR3 bases: TGTGCCAGCAGCTTAGTCGAACAGGATGAAGCTTTCTTT. This sequence encodes CASSLVEQDEAFF.